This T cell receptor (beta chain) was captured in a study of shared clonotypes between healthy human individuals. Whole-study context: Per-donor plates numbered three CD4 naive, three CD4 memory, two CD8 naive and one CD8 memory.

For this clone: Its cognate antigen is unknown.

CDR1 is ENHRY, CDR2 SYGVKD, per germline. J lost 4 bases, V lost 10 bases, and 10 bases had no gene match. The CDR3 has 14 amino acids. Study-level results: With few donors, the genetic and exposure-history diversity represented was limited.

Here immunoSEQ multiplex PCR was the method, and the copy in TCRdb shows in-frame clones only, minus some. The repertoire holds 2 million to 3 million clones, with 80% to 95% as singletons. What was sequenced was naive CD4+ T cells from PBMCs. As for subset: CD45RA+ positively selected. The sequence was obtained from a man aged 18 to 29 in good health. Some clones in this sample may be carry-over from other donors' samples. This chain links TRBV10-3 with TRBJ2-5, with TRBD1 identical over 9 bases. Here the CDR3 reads CATGGTGGGETQYF. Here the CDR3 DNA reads TGTGCCACGGGAGGAACAGGGGGCGGAGAGACCCAGTACTTC.